The 29 T cell receptor beta chains presented below share a single source sample, sequenced in a study of regulatory T cells in long-lasting Graves disease. CDR3 regions were amplified by Arm-PCR using iRepertoire HTBI primers to build TCR beta libraries. TCRdb re-analysed the multiplex PCR reads in MiXCR, keeping a single row per CDR3 protein. This table has fewer than 550,000 distinct CDR3 sequences, roughly a fifth appearing once. Described time point: persistent/refractory GD, antithyroid drugs over 5 years with positive TRAb. From RNA extracted from PBMCs, the TCR library was made. Source: peripheral blood mononuclear cells (PBMCs), taken when the disease was refractory, from a patient treated with antithyroid drugs. The receptors here all came from a female donor with Graves disease.

V is TRBV4-3 and J is TRBJ2-5, with D hard to call. Germline CDR1 reads LGHNA; CDR2 reads YSLEER. V lost 1 base and J 5 bases, leaving 14 bases between the germline ends. CDR3 size: 15 residues. CDR3: CASSQADRSWETQYF. The CDR3, as DNA: TGCGCCAGCAGCCAAGCGGACCGTTCATGGGAGACCCAGTACTTC.

The chain recombines TRBV13 with TRBJ2-2; 8 bases are a match to TRBD1. CDR3 length equals 16 residues. In germline, CDR1 is PRHDT, CDR2 FYEKMQ (reference sequence). Germline trimming cut 2 bases from V and 2 bases from J; bases unmatched to any gene: 4. The CDR3 DNA sequence: TGTGCCAGCAGCTTACTACAGGGGGTAAACACCGGGGAGCTGTTTTTT. As protein: CASSLLQGVNTGELFF.

This clonotype was detected many times. The chain employs TRBV7-2 and TRBJ2-2; 12 nucleotides line up with TRBD1. The CDR3 spans 17 residues. Germline V CDR1 and CDR2: SGHTA, FQGNSA. J was trimmed by 4 bases and V by 3 bases; bases with no gene match: 6. CDR3 nucleotide sequence: TGTGCCAGCAGCTTGATGGGACAGGGGGCGAGCACCGGGGAGCTGTTTTTT. Amino acid sequence: CASSLMGQGASTGELFF.

This clonotype was counted ten times or more. V and J are TRBV28 and TRBJ1-5; D gene uncertain. V was cut by 2 bases and J by 10 bases, with 9 bases left in between. Per the germline V gene, CDR1 is MDHEN and CDR2 is SYDVKM. The CDR3 runs 12 residues. The CDR3 sequence: CASSLTGTPQHF. For the CDR3, the DNA is TGTGCCAGCAGTTTAACGGGCACCCCCCAGCATTTT.

The CDR3 nucleotides read TGTGCCAGCAGCCCATCGGGGCGTCCAACAGATACGCAGTATTTT. Residues: CASSPSGRPTDTQYF. The chain uses TRBV9 and TRBJ2-3; D could derive from TRBD1 or TRBD2 (5 bases each). The CDR3 runs 15 residues. V was trimmed by 4 bases and J by 3 bases, leaving 15 bases between them. CDR1 is SGDLS and CDR2 is YYNGEE in the germline V gene. The complete variable domain, with remaining parts taken from reference TRBV9 and TRBJ2-3, reads DSGVTQTPKHLITATGQRVTLRCSPRSGDLSVYWYQQSLDQGLQFLIQYYNGEERAKGNILERFSAQQFPDLHSELNLSSLELGDSALYFCASSPSGRPTDTQYFGPGTRLTVL.

V gene TRBV6-1 combines with J gene TRBJ1-3; D gene ambiguous. V dropped 6 bases and J dropped 0 bases, with 12 bases sitting between them. CDR1 is MNHNS and CDR2 is SASEGT in the germline V gene. The CDR3 extends over 15 amino acids. The CDR3 DNA sequence: TGTGCCAGCAGCACCTATAGAACCTCTGGAAACACCATATATTTT. Amino acid sequence: CASSTYRTSGNTIYF.

With respect to this clonotype: A much larger clone lies a single base off, so this may be a read error. The chain carries TRBV7-2 and TRBJ1-1; D gene ambiguous. The CDR3 is made up of 14 amino acids. V gave up 6 bases and J gave up 0 bases, with 11 bases separating them. The germline V gene encodes CDR1 SGHTA and CDR2 FQGNSA. This CDR3 reads CASRPPGVNTEAFF. CDR3 DNA sequence: TGTGCCAGCAGGCCCCCGGGAGTGAACACTGAAGCTTTCTTT.

This rearrangement joins TRBV30 to TRBJ2-7; D is possibly TRBD1 (5 bases). CDR1 is GTSNPN, CDR2 SVGIG, per germline (reference sequence). CDR3 length: 12 amino acids. V lost 3 bases and J 4 bases, leaving 10 bases between the germline ends. The CDR3 sequence: CAWSEQGYEQYF. The CDR3 DNA is TGTGCCTGGAGCGAGCAGGGATACGAGCAGTACTTC.

On this clonotype: This clone may be a read error of a much larger clone one base away. This chain joins TRBV2 and TRBJ1-2; 9 nucleotides align to TRBD1. Germline V gene lookup returns CDR1 SNHLY and CDR2 FYNNEI. Trimming cost V 4 bases and J 4 bases; bases outside gene matches: 4. This CDR3 comprises 14 residues. CDR3 sequence: CASSGGQGSYGYTF. CDR3 nucleotides: TGTGCCAGCAGTGGGGGACAGGGTAGCTATGGCTACACCTTC. The whole variable domain, filled in from reference TRBV2 and TRBJ1-2, reads EPEVTQTPSHQVTQMGQEVILRCVPISNHLYFYWYRQILGQKVEFLVSFYNNEISEKSEIFDDQFSVERPDGSNFTLKIRSTKLEDSAMYFCASSGGQGSYGYTFGSGTRLTVV.

Remarks on this clonotype: This may come from a read error, since a much larger clone is one base off. The chain is built from TRBV25-1 and TRBJ2-7; D uncertain. Trimming took off 3 bases at V and 0 bases at J, with 3 bases between the two ends. This CDR3 has 12 residues. From germline, CDR1 is MGHDK and CDR2 SYGVNS. The CDR3 DNA sequence: TGTGCCAGCAGTGATTACTCCTACGAGCAGTACTTC. The encoded protein is CASSDYSYEQYF.

This clonotype was recorded a few times. This chain links TRBV7-8 with TRBJ1-3, with D possibly being TRBD1 (5 bases). With 5 bases removed from V and 0 bases from J, the gap between germline ends came to 17 bases. Germline assignment: CDR1 SGHVS and CDR2 FQNEAQ. CDR3 length: 17 residues. CDR3 region: CASSPDGGTDSGNTIYF. CDR3 DNA: TGTGCCAGCAGCCCGGACGGTGGGACCGACTCTGGAAACACCATATATTTT.

The gene calls are TRBV5-1 and TRBJ2-7, with D tentatively TRBD1 (5 bases). With 6 bases removed from V and 7 bases from J, the gap between germline ends came to 20 bases. Germline V gene sequence: CDR1 SGHRS, CDR2 YFSETQ. The CDR3 totals 14 residues. Here the CDR3 DNA reads TGCGCCAGCACCACATGGTTAGGGGCAGGGGAGCAGTACTTC. Translating it yields CASTTWLGAGEQYF.

The V gene is TRBV4-1, the J gene TRBJ2-7; D call uncertain. The V end was cut by 3 bases, the J end by 3 bases, with 9 bases between. The CDR3 sequence is 13 residues long. Germline V CDR1 and CDR2: MGHRA, YSYEKL. The CDR3, as DNA: TGCGCCAGCAGCCAGCGGACCCTCTACGAGCAGTACTTC. It is translated as CASSQRTLYEQYF.

At least ten counts were recorded for this clonotype. The chain links TRBV28 to TRBJ2-7, with unresolved D. There are 15 residues in the CDR3. The V gene's germline CDR1 is MDHEN and CDR2 SYDVKM. The ends were cut back, 2 bases at V and 6 bases at J, with 17 bases in the middle. The CDR3 region has the DNA TGTGCCAGCAGTTTAATGGCGAGAAGGATTGTCGAGCAGTACTTC. Its translation: CASSLMARRIVEQYF.

This clonotype was observed many times. The chain combines TRBV10-3 with TRBJ1-1, with 8 bases matching TRBD1. The V gene end was trimmed by 5 bases and the J gene end by 3 bases; junction bases not matched to a gene: 5. Per the germline V gene, CDR1 is ENHRY and CDR2 is SYGVKD. The CDR3 is 14 amino acids. The CDR3 reads CAISPVTGDTEAFF. The CDR3 DNA reads as TGTGCCATCAGTCCTGTGACAGGGGACACTGAAGCTTTCTTT.

The chain recombines TRBV12-3 or TRBV12-4 with TRBJ1-2, with D possibly TRBD1 on 6 matching bases. This CDR3 comprises 14 residues. V shed 6 bases and J shed 10 bases, with 21 bases lying between them. For the CDR3, the DNA is TGTGCCAGCAGGGTGGGGGGGGCCCTTATAGACTACACCTTC. Residues: CASRVGGALIDYTF.

About this clonotype itself: This is likely a read error, given that the CDR3 carries no conserved phenylalanine or tryptophan at its end. The chain links TRBV12-3 or TRBV12-4 to TRBJ1-1, with D perhaps matching TRBD1 (5 bases). The CDR3 runs 14 residues. V was clipped by 4 bases and J by 0 bases, with 9 bases between them. The CDR3 spells CASSSGTVNTEAFS. The DNA for the CDR3 is TGTGCCAGCAGTTCCGGGACTGTGAACACTGAAGCTTTCTCT.

Details on this clonotype: With a much larger clone just one base away, this may be a read error. This chain joins TRBV28 and TRBJ1-1; 8 nucleotides match TRBD1. In germline, CDR1 is MDHEN, CDR2 SYDVKM. The V gene end was trimmed by 6 bases and the J gene end by 11 bases; junction bases not matched to a gene: 8. The CDR3 runs 12 residues. The CDR3 is CASSPTGGMAFF. DNA for the CDR3: TGTGCCAGCAGCCCCACAGGGGGGATGGCTTTCTTT.

This clonotype was picked up many times. The chain has TRBV19 and TRBJ1-5, with 7 bases fitting TRBD1. Trimming at V came to 6 bases and at J to 0 bases, leaving 8 bases not matched to a gene. Germline V gene data show CDR1 as LNHDA and CDR2 as SQIVND (reference sequence). The CDR3 is 16 residues long. CDR3 nucleotide sequence: TGTGCCAGTAGGAGGACAGGAGCATATAGCAATCAGCCCCAGCATTTT. Protein sequence: CASRRTGAYSNQPQHF.

This rearrangement joins TRBV13 to TRBJ2-6; tentatively, D is TRBD2 (6 bases). Germline loops: CDR1 PRHDT, CDR2 FYEKMQ (reference sequence). V was cut by 7 bases and J by 2 bases, with 21 bases left in between. There are 18 residues in the CDR3. The CDR3 nucleotides are TGTGCCAGCATGAGGCCAGGAGGGTCCCAAGCTGGGGCCAACGTCCTGACTTTC. The encoded protein is CASMRPGGSQAGANVLTF.

The chain joins TRBV14 to TRBJ2-2; D is ambiguous. V was clipped by 1 base and J by 2 bases, with 8 bases between them. CDR3 length: 15 residues. The germline V gene has CDR1 SGHDN and CDR2 FVKESK. The CDR3 DNA reads as TGTGCCAGCAGCCAAGGGCTTTTCAACACCGGGGAGCTGTTTTTT. Translation gives CASSQGLFNTGELFF.

J is TRBJ2-3 and V is TRBV12-3 or TRBV12-4; 13 nucleotides agree with TRBD2. After removal of 4 bases from V and 3 bases from J, the junction contained 4 bases not matched to a gene. The CDR3 runs 16 residues. The CDR3 protein is CASSSTSGGATDTQYF. CDR3 bases: TGTGCCAGCAGTTCAACTAGCGGGGGGGCTACAGATACGCAGTATTTT.

The chain combines TRBV30 with TRBJ1-5; 7 bases align to TRBD1. The CDR3 runs to 14 residues. V gave up 4 bases and J gave up 5 bases; unmatched junction bases: 8. The germline CDR1 and CDR2 sequences are GTSNPN and SVGIG (reference sequence). DNA for the CDR3: TGTGCCTGGAACCTAGGGGGCTTCGATCAGCCCCAGCATTTT. It translates to CAWNLGGFDQPQHF.

The V and J genes are TRBV5-4 and TRBJ1-1, with 8 bases fitting TRBD1. V trimming: 4 bases; J trimming: 0 bases; junction bases outside the gene matches: 5. This CDR3 region has 15 residues. Germline CDR1 SGHNT, CDR2 YYREEE (reference sequence). The CDR3 region is CASSADRGLNTEAFF. CDR3 DNA sequence: TGTGCCAGCAGCGCTGACAGGGGTCTGAACACTGAAGCTTTCTTT.

On this clonotype: The CDR3 end shows no conserved phenylalanine or tryptophan, and so a read error is likely. V usage is TRBV15 and J usage is TRBJ2-7; a possible D gene is TRBD2 (6 bases). The V end was cut by 2 bases, the J end by 5 bases, with 16 bases between. The CDR3 is 15 residues long. Germline CDR1 and CDR2: LNHNV and YYDKDF (reference sequence). CDR3: CATSRSGLPDDEQYY. CDR3 in DNA: TGTGCCACCAGCAGATCGGGACTGCCTGACGACGAGCAGTACTAC.

This clonotype was seen a handful of times. The chain recombines TRBV29-1 with TRBJ2-3, with TRBD1 matching 7 bases. The CDR3 is made up of 15 amino acids. V shed 7 bases and J 2 bases; nucleotides not matched to a gene: 12. Germline-derived CDR1 and CDR2 are SQVTM and ANQGSEA. The CDR3 spells CSANPGTAATDTQYF. The CDR3 DNA sequence: TGCAGCGCAAACCCCGGGACAGCTGCCACAGATACGCAGTATTTT.

V usage is TRBV9 and J usage is TRBJ2-7; D may correspond to TRBD1 or TRBD2 (5 bases each). V was pared by 3 bases and J by 6 bases, with 10 bases between. The CDR3 consists of 12 residues. Germline CDR1 and CDR2: SGDLS and YYNGEE. CDR3 sequence reads: CASSGGGREQYF. As DNA, the CDR3 is TGTGCCAGCAGCGGGGGCGGGCGCGAGCAGTACTTC. The full variable domain, completed using reference TRBV9 and TRBJ2-7, is DSGVTQTPKHLITATGQRVTLRCSPRSGDLSVYWYQQSLDQGLQFLIQYYNGEERAKGNILERFSAQQFPDLHSELNLSSLELGDSALYFCASSGGGREQYFGPGTRLTVT.

This clonotype was recorded a few times. CDR3 loop: CASSFRSSSGANVLTF. The CDR3 coding sequence is TGCGCCAGCAGCTTCCGGAGTTCTTCCGGGGCCAACGTCCTGACTTTC. J is TRBJ2-6 and V is TRBV5-1; D uncertain. The V gene's germline CDR1 is SGHRS and CDR2 YFSETQ. V lost 2 bases and J 4 bases, leaving 13 bases between the germline ends. The CDR3 is 16 residues long.

This clonotype has a count of ten or more. This CDR3 reads CASSYSGGGHYGYTF. CDR3 nucleotides: TGTGCCAGCAGTTACTCGGGGGGGGGGCACTATGGCTACACCTTC. The chain uses TRBV6-2 or TRBV6-3 and TRBJ1-2; D possibly corresponds to TRBD1 (6 bases). This CDR3 comprises 15 residues. The ends were cut back, 0 bases at V and 3 bases at J, with 11 bases in the middle. Looked up from germline, CDR1 is MNHEY and CDR2 is SVGEGT.